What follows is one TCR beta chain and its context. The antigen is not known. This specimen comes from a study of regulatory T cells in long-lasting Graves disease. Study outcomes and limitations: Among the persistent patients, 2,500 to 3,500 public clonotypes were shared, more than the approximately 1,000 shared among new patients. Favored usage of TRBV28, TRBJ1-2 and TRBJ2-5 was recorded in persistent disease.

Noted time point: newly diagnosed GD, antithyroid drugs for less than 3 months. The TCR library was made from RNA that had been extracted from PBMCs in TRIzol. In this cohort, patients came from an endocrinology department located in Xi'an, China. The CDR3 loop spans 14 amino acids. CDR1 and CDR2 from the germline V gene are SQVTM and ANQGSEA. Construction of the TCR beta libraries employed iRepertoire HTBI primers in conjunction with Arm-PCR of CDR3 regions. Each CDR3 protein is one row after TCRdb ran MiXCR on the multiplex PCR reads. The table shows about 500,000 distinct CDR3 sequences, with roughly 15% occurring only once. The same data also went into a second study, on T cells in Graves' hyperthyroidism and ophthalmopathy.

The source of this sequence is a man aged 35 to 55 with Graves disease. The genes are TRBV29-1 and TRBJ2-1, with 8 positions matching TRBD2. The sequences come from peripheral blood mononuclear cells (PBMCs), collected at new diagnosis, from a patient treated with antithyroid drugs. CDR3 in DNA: TGCACCGCATCGAGACTAGCGCTTTACAATGAGCAGTTCTTC. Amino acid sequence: CTASRLALYNEQFF.